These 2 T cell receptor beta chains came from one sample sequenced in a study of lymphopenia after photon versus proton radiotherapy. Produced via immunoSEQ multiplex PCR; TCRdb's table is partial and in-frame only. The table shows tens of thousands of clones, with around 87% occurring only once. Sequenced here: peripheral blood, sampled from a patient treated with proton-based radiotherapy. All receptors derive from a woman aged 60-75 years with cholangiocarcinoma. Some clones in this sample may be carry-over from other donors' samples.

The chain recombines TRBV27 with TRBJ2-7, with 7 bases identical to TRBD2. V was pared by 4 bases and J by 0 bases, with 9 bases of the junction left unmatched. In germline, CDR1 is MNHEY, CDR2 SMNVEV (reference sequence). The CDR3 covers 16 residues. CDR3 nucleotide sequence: TGTGCCAGCAGTTGGGTCTCGCGCGGGAGCTCCTACGAGCAGTACTTC. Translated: CASSWVSRGSSYEQYF.

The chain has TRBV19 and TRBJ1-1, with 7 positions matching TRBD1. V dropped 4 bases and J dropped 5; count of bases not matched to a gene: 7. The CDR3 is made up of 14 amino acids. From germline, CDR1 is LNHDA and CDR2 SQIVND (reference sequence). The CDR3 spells CASSNDRAGTEAFF. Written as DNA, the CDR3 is TGTGCCAGTAGTAATGACAGGGCGGGGACTGAAGCTTTCTTT.